Below, 9 T cell receptor beta chains from the same sample are listed, as sequenced in a study of T cells in Graves' hyperthyroidism and ophthalmopathy. What was amplified from RNA transcripts were TCR beta CDR3 regions. When the TCR CDR3 underwent first-round RT-PCR, the HTBI primer set was used. TCRdb analysed the multiplex PCR reads with MiXCR anew, one entry per CDR3 protein. The table includes fewer than 550,000 distinct CDR3 sequences, 15% to 19% detected once. The specimen sequenced was blood. The source of these receptors is a woman aged 18-35 years with Graves' hyperthyroidism.

The rearrangement uses TRBV7-2 and TRBJ2-2; D remains unclear. Deletions cut 0 bases from V and 2 bases from J, with 4 bases between. Germline CDR1 and CDR2: SGHTA and FQGNSA. The CDR3 is 14 amino acids. The DNA for the CDR3 is TGTGCCAGCAGCTTAGCCTACAACACCGGGGAGCTGTTTTTT. Translating gives CASSLAYNTGELFF.

This clonotype was observed a handful of times. The chain employs TRBV20-1 and TRBJ2-3, with TRBD2 matching over 7 bases. Per the germline V gene, CDR1 is DFQATT and CDR2 is SNEGSKA (reference sequence). The V segment lost 2 bases and the J segment 0 bases; nucleotides outside the gene matches: 8. The CDR3 length is 16 residues. This CDR3 is CSARPPGGLSTDTQYF. CDR3 coding DNA: TGCAGTGCTAGACCCCCGGGGGGATTGAGCACAGATACGCAGTATTTT.

This clonotype was seen many times. The rearrangement links TRBV7-9 to TRBJ2-2; D may be TRBD1 (6 bases). This CDR3 has 15 residues. Germline CDR1 and CDR2: SEHNR and FQNEAQ (reference sequence). Trimming removed 5 bases from V and 2 bases from J, with 12 bases in between. This CDR3 is CASSIRDTNTGELFF. CDR3 DNA: TGTGCCAGCAGCATCCGGGACACCAACACCGGGGAGCTGTTTTTT.

This clonotype has at least ten counts. The V call is TRBV20-1, the J call TRBJ1-2; D may be TRBD1 (6 bases). This CDR3 has 15 amino acids. Germline assignment: CDR1 DFQATT and CDR2 SNEGSKA (reference sequence). Trimming removed 3 bases at V and 4 bases at J, with 18 bases between. CDR3 amino acids: CSARIQLTGGYGYTF. CDR3 DNA: TGCAGTGCTAGGATACAGCTGACAGGCGGCTATGGCTACACCTTC.

This chain joins TRBV25-1 and TRBJ2-7; D call uncertain. This CDR3 region has 13 residues. V was clipped by 8 bases and J by 0 bases, with 11 bases between them. Germline CDR1 reads MGHDK; CDR2 reads SYGVNS. The CDR3 sequence: CASHSGDSYEQYF. The CDR3 DNA sequence: TGTGCCAGCCACAGTGGGGACTCCTACGAGCAGTACTTC.

The table lists this clonotype with a few counts. The chain recombines TRBV6-1 with TRBJ1-3, with 8 bases matching TRBD1. The CDR3 has 15 residues. The junction had 7 bases not matched to a gene; V was cut back by 6 bases and J by 3 bases. The germline CDR1 and CDR2 sequences are MNHNS and SASEGT. CDR3 DNA: TGTGCCAGCAGCCCCGCAGGGGGCCTTGGAAACACCATATATTTT. Its translation: CASSPAGGLGNTIYF.

Ten or more counts support this clonotype. DNA of the CDR3: TGTGCCATCAGTGGGTTTCGGGGGACTGAAGCTTTCTTT. Protein: CAISGFRGTEAFF. The chain employs TRBV10-3 and TRBJ1-1, with D tentatively TRBD1 (5 bases). CDR3 length: 13 amino acids. Germline CDR1 and CDR2: ENHRY and SYGVKD. V lost 4 bases and J lost 5, with 11 bases in between.

Remarks on this clonotype: This may stem from a read error, because a much larger clone lies one nucleotide away. The rearrangement joins TRBV27 to TRBJ1-4; no definite D call. This CDR3 contains 13 residues. In germline, CDR1 is MNHEY, CDR2 SMNVEV (reference sequence). The CDR3 nucleotides are TGTGACAGCAGTTTTGGACCCAAGGGAAAACTGTTTTTT. It specifies CDSSFGPKGKLFF.

This clonotype was picked up many times. The rearrangement links TRBV5-1 to TRBJ1-2; possibly TRBD1 for D (6 bases). CDR1 is SGHRS, CDR2 YFSETQ, per germline. There are 14 residues in the CDR3. Trimming took 0 bases from V and 6 from J, leaving 12 bases between them. CDR3 region: CASSLAAGGDGYTF. The DNA for the CDR3 is TGCGCCAGCAGCTTGGCCGCGGGGGGCGATGGCTACACCTTC.